This T cell receptor beta chain stems from a study of blood T cell repertoires in COVID-19. This CDR3 is built from 16 residues. The V gene end was trimmed by 4 bases and the J gene end by 4 bases; junction bases not matched to a gene: 7. Germline lookup yields CDR1 SGHNT and CDR2 YENEEA. TCRdb's copy holds only in-frame clones and misses some; the assay was immunoSEQ multiplex PCR. The sample comprises 180,000 or so clones, around 88% of which are singletons, and more than 7.5% rests with the top ten. The sample taken for sequencing was PBMCs or T cells enriched from blood (not recorded which). This clonotype was sampled from a woman aged 25 to 39 who had recovered from COVID-19. The chain combines TRBV11-3 with TRBJ2-3, with TRBD2 matching 11 bases. Written as DNA, the CDR3 is TGTGCCAGCAGCTCTCGGCTAGCGGGAGGTCCAGATACGCAGTATTTT. Translated: CASSSRLAGGPDTQYF.